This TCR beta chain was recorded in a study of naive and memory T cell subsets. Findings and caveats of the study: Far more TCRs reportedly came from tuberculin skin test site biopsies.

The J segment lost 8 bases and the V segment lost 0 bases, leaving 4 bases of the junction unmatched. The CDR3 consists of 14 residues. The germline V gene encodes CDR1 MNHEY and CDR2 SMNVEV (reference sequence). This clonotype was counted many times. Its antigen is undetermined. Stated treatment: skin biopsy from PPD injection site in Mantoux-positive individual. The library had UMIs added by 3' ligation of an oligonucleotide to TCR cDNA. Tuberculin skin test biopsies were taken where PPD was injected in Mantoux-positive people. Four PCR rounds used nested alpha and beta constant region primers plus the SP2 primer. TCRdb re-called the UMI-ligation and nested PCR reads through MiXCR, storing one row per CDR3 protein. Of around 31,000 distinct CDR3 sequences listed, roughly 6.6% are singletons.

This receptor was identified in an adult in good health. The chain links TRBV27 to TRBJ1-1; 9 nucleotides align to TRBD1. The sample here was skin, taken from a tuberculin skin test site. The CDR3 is CASSLSQGAGEAFF. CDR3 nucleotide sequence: TGTGCCAGCAGTTTATCACAGGGGGCCGGGGAAGCTTTCTTT.